These T cell receptor beta chains were read from a single sample in a study of early T cells in non-severe SARS-CoV-2 infection. TCRdb re-analysed the 5' RACE reads in MiXCR, keeping a single row per CDR3 protein. The data contain around 57,000 distinct CDR3 sequences, approximately 6.1% of them singletons. The sequenced sample was whole blood, obtained at baseline. The receptors were gathered from an adult who was a healthcare worker with PCR-confirmed SARS-CoV-2 infection or an uninfected control (not recorded which). The CDR3 runs from the conserved cysteine through the conserved F or W. D genes are given only for firm matches. Size values are once, few and many counts, or a class for expanded clones, and some rows have none.

>TRBJ2-7|NA|TRBV18|NA
CASSPREGAYEQYF
TGTGCCAGCTCACCACGGGAGGGGGCCTACGAGCAGTACTTC
>TRBJ1-2|NA|TRBV4-1|NA
CASSHSGQGLNNYGYTF
TGCGCCAGCAGCCATTCTGGCCAGGGACTGAATAACTATGGCTACACCTTC
>TRBJ1-5|TRBD1|TRBV7-9|many
CASTGTGEGGNQPQHF
TGTGCCAGTACCGGGACAGGGGAAGGGGGCAATCAGCCCCAGCATTTT
>TRBJ1-2|NA|TRBV5-1|few
CASSFQGTTKSEGYTF
TGCGCCAGCAGCTTCCAAGGGACAACAAAATCGGAGGGCTACACCTTC
>TRBJ2-5|NA|TRBV28|many
CASSVGLQETQYF
TGTGCCAGCAGTGTCGGGCTACAAGAGACCCAGTACTTC
>TRBJ1-5|NA|TRBV6-2/TRBV6-3|NA
CASRRTRSNQPQHF
TGTGCCAGCAGACGGACTAGGAGCAATCAGCCCCAGCATTTT
>TRBJ1-5|TRBD1|TRBV4-2|many
CASSQGTGGVQPQHF
TGTGCCAGCAGCCAAGGGACAGGGGGGGTTCAGCCCCAGCATTTT
>TRBJ2-7|TRBD2|TRBV3-1|few
CASSQVTGGSEQYF
TGTGCCAGCAGCCAGGTTACGGGGGGAAGCGAGCAGTACTTC
>TRBJ1-5|TRBD1|TRBV7-9|many
CASSNQGALDGNQPQHF
TGTGCCAGCAGCAACCAGGGGGCTCTGGACGGCAATCAGCCCCAGCATTTT
>TRBJ2-1|TRBD2|TRBV3-1|many
CASSRTSASVEQFF
TGTGCCAGCAGCCGGACTAGCGCCTCGGTAGAGCAGTTCTTC
>TRBJ1-1|NA|TRBV20-1|many
CRGVLSGPEAFF
TGCAGGGGCGTCTTGTCCGGGCCTGAAGCTTTCTTT
>TRBJ2-7|TRBD1|TRBV28|few
CASSLGGTGTSEQYF
TGTGCCAGCAGCTTAGGGGGGACAGGGACGAGCGAGCAGTACTTC
>TRBJ1-6|NA|TRBV14|many
CASSQRGSNSPLHF
TGTGCCAGCAGCCAACGAGGGTCTAATTCACCCCTCCACTTT
>TRBJ2-5|TRBD1|TRBV18|NA
CASSPLDREETQYF
TGTGCCAGCTCACCACTGGACAGGGAAGAGACCCAGTACTTC
>TRBJ2-2|TRBD1|TRBV5-5|many
CASSQDRVRTGELFF
TGTGCCAGCAGCCAAGACAGGGTTCGGACCGGGGAGCTGTTTTTT
>TRBJ1-4|TRBD1|TRBV15|few
CATSRERQGVGEKLFF
TGTGCCACCAGCAGAGAACGACAGGGGGTTGGTGAAAAACTGTTTTTT
>TRBJ2-1|NA|TRBV12-3/TRBV12-4|many
CASMVGLAGDNEQFF
TGTGCCAGCATGGTCGGGCTAGCAGGAGATAATGAGCAGTTCTTC
>TRBJ2-3|TRBD2|TRBV5-4|many
CASSSERGSTDTQYF
TGTGCCAGCAGCTCCGAGCGGGGTAGCACAGATACGCAGTATTTT
>TRBJ1-1|NA|TRBV6-1|NA
CASSVETKNTEAFF
TGTGCCAGCAGTGTCGAGACGAAGAACACTGAAGCTTTCTTT
>TRBJ1-1|NA|TRBV29-1|many
CTAEATVDTEAFF
TGCACGGCGGAGGCAACAGTGGACACTGAAGCTTTCTTT
>TRBJ2-7|TRBD1|TRBV6-5|many
CASSYSEPGQGYEQYF
TGTGCCAGCAGTTACTCCGAGCCCGGACAGGGCTACGAGCAGTACTTC
>TRBJ1-1|NA|TRBV7-8|many
CASSRGWGTEAFF
TGTGCCAGCAGCAGGGGCTGGGGCACTGAAGCTTTCTTT
>TRBJ2-1|NA|TRBV11-2|few
CASSPSWNEQFF
TGTGCCAGCAGCCCCTCGTGGAATGAGCAGTTCTTC
>TRBJ2-1|NA|TRBV19|many
CASSISTGPVSYNEQFF
TGTGCCAGTAGTATCTCGACGGGTCCGGTGTCCTACAATGAGCAGTTCTTC
>TRBJ2-1|NA|TRBV5-6|NA
CASSLRTVEQFF
TGTGCCAGCAGCCTCCGGACAGTCGAGCAGTTCTTC
>TRBJ2-7|TRBD2|TRBV5-4|few
CASSGGPGLGENEQYF
TGTGCCAGCAGCGGGGGACCGGGACTAGGCGAGAACGAGCAGTACTTC
>TRBJ1-5|TRBD1|TRBV19|NA
CASRWDSKRQPQHF
TGTGCCAGTAGATGGGACAGCAAGCGGCAGCCCCAGCATTTT
>TRBJ2-7|TRBD2|TRBV19|NA
CASSEQAGDPYEQYF
TGTGCCAGTAGCGAGCAAGCGGGAGACCCCTACGAGCAGTACTTC
>TRBJ2-5|NA|TRBV20-1|many
CRGWDGQETQYF
TGCCGTGGTTGGGACGGTCAAGAGACCCAGTACTTC
>TRBJ1-1|NA|TRBV27|many
CASREQGTEAFF
TGTGCCAGCAGGGAACAGGGAACTGAAGCTTTCTTT
>TRBJ2-1|NA|TRBV9|many
CASSVASGSIYNEQFF
TGTGCCAGCAGCGTGGCTTCCGGTTCCATCTACAATGAGCAGTTCTTC
>TRBJ2-3|TRBD2|TRBV7-9|NA
CASRRLAALTDTQYF
TGTGCCAGCAGGCGACTAGCCGCGCTCACAGATACGCAGTATTTT
>TRBJ1-4|NA|TRBV25-1|few
CASSEFNEKLFF
TGTGCCAGCAGTGAATTTAATGAAAAACTGTTTTTT
>TRBJ1-2|NA|TRBV29-1|many
CSVARTPGDYGYTF
TGCAGCGTAGCCCGGACACCTGGGGACTATGGCTACACCTTC
>TRBJ1-2|NA|TRBV28|many
CASSLTEPNNYGYTF
TGTGCCAGCAGTCTGACAGAACCCAACAACTATGGCTACACCTTC
>TRBJ2-3|TRBD2|TRBV7-9|NA
CASSSSGYTQYF
TGTGCCAGCAGCTCTAGCGGATATACGCAGTATTTT
>TRBJ1-4|TRBD1|TRBV28|few
CASSPIQGAGEKLFF
TGTGCCAGCAGTCCTATACAGGGGGCGGGCGAAAAACTGTTTTTT
>TRBJ1-2|TRBD1|TRBV27|few
CASSLGTGGHYGYTF
TGTGCCAGCAGTTTAGGGACAGGGGGCCACTATGGCTACACCTTC
>TRBJ1-2|NA|TRBV30|many
CAWSQDRSYGYTF
TGTGCCTGGAGTCAGGACAGATCATATGGCTACACCTTC
>TRBJ2-2|TRBD1|TRBV19|NA
CASRDRGLTYTGELFF
TGTGCCAGTAGGGACAGGGGGCTCACTTACACCGGGGAGCTGTTTTTT
>TRBJ2-5|NA|TRBV5-1|many
CASSLGQLASQETQYF
TGCGCCAGCAGCTTGGGGCAGCTTGCAAGTCAAGAGACCCAGTACTTC
>TRBJ2-1|NA|TRBV27|many
CASSPDRPTYNEQFF
TGTGCCAGCAGCCCCGACAGGCCGACATACAATGAGCAGTTCTTC
>TRBJ2-7|TRBD2|TRBV20-1|NA
CSASPGLAGGEQYF
TGCAGTGCTAGTCCGGGACTAGCGGGAGGCGAGCAGTACTTC
>TRBJ2-7|NA|TRBV19|many
CASSMARRPYEQYF
TGTGCCAGTAGTATGGCCAGGCGTCCCTACGAGCAGTACTTC
>TRBJ1-6|NA|TRBV6-5|many
CASTTGLVGNSPLHF
TGTGCCAGCACCACCGGATTAGTGGGGAATTCACCCCTCCACTTT
>TRBJ2-7|TRBD1|TRBV28|many
CASSSPGQGAEQYF
TGTGCCAGCAGTTCGCCGGGACAGGGGGCCGAGCAGTACTTC
>TRBJ1-2|NA|TRBV12-3/TRBV12-4|few
CASSPWGGRDGYTF
TGTGCCAGCAGTCCCTGGGGAGGGAGGGATGGCTACACCTTC
>TRBJ2-5|TRBD2|TRBV27|NA
CASSALAGVRETQYF
TGTGCCAGCAGTGCTCTAGCGGGAGTTCGTGAGACCCAGTACTTC
>TRBJ2-3|NA|TRBV5-1|many
CASRTGTEQDTQYF
TGCGCCAGCAGAACCGGGACGGAACAAGATACGCAGTATTTT
>TRBJ1-5|NA|TRBV12-3/TRBV12-4|many
CASQLTGGGQPQHF
TGTGCCAGCCAGCTGACTGGTGGCGGTCAGCCCCAGCATTTT
>TRBJ2-7|NA|TRBV7-2|many
CASSLALTSSYEQYF
TGTGCCAGCAGCTTAGCCTTAACGAGCTCCTACGAGCAGTACTTC
>TRBJ2-1|TRBD2|TRBV29-1|many
CARTSGRGEQFF
TGCGCAAGGACTAGCGGGAGGGGAGAGCAGTTCTTC
>TRBJ2-1|NA|TRBV28|many
CASSLYPSLARPYNEQFF
TGTGCCAGCAGTTTATACCCTTCGCTCGCTCGGCCTTACAATGAGCAGTTCTTC
>TRBJ1-6|NA|TRBV20-1|many
CSADPGGFGNSPLHF
TGCAGTGCCGATCCGGGAGGGTTCGGAAATTCACCCCTCCACTTT
>TRBJ2-1|TRBD2|TRBV11-2|many
CASSLGLAIYNEQFF
TGTGCCAGCAGCTTGGGACTAGCAATCTACAATGAGCAGTTCTTC
>TRBJ2-7|TRBD2|TRBV28|many
CASLRAGAAYEQYF
TGTGCCAGCCTAAGGGCGGGAGCGGCCTACGAGCAGTACTTC
>TRBJ2-7|NA|TRBV3-1|NA
CASSQDLETTQTYEQYF
TGTGCCAGCAGCCAAGATCTGGAGACTACCCAGACCTACGAGCAGTACTTC